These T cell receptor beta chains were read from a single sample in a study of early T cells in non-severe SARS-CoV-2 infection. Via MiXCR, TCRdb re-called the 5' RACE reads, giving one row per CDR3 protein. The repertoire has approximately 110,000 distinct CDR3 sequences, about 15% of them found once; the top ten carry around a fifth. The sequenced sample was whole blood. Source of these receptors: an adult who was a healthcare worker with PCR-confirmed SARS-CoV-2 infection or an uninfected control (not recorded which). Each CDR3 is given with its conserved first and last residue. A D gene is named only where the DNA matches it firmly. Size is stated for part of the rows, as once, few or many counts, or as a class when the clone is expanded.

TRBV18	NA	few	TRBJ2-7	CASSEDSSYEQYF	TGTGCCAGCTCTGAAGACAGCTCCTACGAGCAGTACTTC
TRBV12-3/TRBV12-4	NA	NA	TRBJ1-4	CASRLRSAGEKLFF	TGTGCCAGCAGGCTCAGGTCCGCGGGTGAAAAACTGTTTTTT
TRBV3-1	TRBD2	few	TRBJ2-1	CASRSLAGGEQFF	TGTGCCAGCAGAAGTCTAGCGGGGGGTGAGCAGTTCTTC
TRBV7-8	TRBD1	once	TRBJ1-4	CASSLGTGRTNEKLFF	TGTGCCAGCAGCTTAGGGACAGGGAGGACTAATGAAAAACTGTTTTTT
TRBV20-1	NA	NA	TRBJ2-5	CSARDSGIYQETQYF	TGCAGTGCTAGGGACAGCGGGATCTACCAAGAGACCCAGTACTTC
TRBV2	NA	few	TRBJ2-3	CASSGELRGGRSDTQYF	TGTGCCAGCAGTGGGGAGCTGCGTGGGGGTAGGTCAGATACGCAGTATTTT
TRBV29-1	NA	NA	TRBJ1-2	CSVQPARGPNYGCTF	NA
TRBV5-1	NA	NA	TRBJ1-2	CASSPEAGSYGYTF	TGCGCCAGCAGCCCTGAGGCAGGGAGCTATGGCTACACCTTC
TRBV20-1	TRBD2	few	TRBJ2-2	CSAARGLAGVTGELFF	TGCAGTGCTGCCCGGGGACTAGCGGGGGTCACTGGGGAGCTGTTTTTT
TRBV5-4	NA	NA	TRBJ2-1	CASSPRSPGNEQFF	TGTGCCAGCAGCCCCAGGAGTCCCGGGAATGAGCAGTTCTTC
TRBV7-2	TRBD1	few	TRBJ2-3	CASSQDRGADTQYF	TGTGCCAGCAGTCAGGACAGGGGCGCAGATACGCAGTATTTT
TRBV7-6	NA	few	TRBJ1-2	CASSPGTERGYGYTF	TGTGCCAGCAGCCCAGGGACCGAGCGGGGGTATGGCTACACCTTC
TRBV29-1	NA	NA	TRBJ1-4	CSAGTAPTNEKLFF	TGCAGCGCTGGGACGGCCCCAACTAATGAAAAACTGTTTTTT
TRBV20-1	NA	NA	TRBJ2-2	CSARNSWSTGELFF	TGCAGTGCTAGAAATAGTTGGAGCACCGGGGAGCTGTTTTTT
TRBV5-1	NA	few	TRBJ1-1	CASSLGGGTRMNTEAFF	TGCGCCAGCAGCTTGGGTGGGGGAACGAGAATGAACACTGAAGCTTTCTTT
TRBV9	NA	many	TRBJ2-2	CASSVITGELFF	TGTGCCAGCAGCGTCATCACCGGGGAGCTGTTTTTT
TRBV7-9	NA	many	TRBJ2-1	CASSLMAGPNEQFF	TGTGCCAGCAGCCTGATGGCGGGTCCGAATGAGCAGTTCTTC
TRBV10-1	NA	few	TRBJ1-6	CASSESRYSPLHF	TGCGCCAGCAGTGAGTCTAGATATTCACCCCTCCACTTT
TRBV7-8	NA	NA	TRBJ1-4	CASSLARRGNEKLFF	TGTGCCAGCAGCTTAGCGAGGAGAGGGAATGAAAAACTGTTTTTT
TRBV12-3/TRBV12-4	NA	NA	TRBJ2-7	CASTLQDSYEQYF	TGTGCCAGCACCCTCCAAGACAGCTACGAGCAGTACTTC
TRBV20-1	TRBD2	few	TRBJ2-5	CSARAGGRETQYF	TGCAGTGCTAGAGCGGGGGGTCGAGAGACCCAGTACTTC
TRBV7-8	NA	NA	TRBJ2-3	CASSLPGGPGDTQYF	TGTGCCAGCAGCCTCCCAGGGGGGCCGGGAGATACGCAGTATTTT
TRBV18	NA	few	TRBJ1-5	CASFRDPNQPQHF	TGTGCCAGCTTCCGTGACCCAAATCAGCCCCAGCATTTT
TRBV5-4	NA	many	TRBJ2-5	CASSLDLGEKETQYF	TGTGCCAGCAGCTTGGATCTAGGGGAGAAAGAGACCCAGTACTTC
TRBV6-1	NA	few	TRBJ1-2	CASSEEVGLYGYTF	TGTGCCAGCAGTGAAGAGGTCGGACTCTATGGCTACACCTTC
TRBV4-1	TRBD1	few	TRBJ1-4	CASSQGQGREKLFF	TGCGCCAGCAGCCAGGGACAGGGAAGAGAAAAACTGTTTTTT
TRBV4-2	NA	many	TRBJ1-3	CASSQELGMVWSGNTIYF	TGTGCCAGCAGCCAAGAACTGGGGATGGTTTGGTCTGGAAACACCATATATTTT
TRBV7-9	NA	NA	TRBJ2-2	CASIKESYTGELFF	TGTGCCAGCATAAAAGAGAGCTACACCGGGGAGCTGTTTTTT
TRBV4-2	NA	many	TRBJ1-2	CASSPSPTESYGYTF	TGTGCCAGCAGCCCGAGCCCGACAGAGAGCTATGGCTACACCTTC
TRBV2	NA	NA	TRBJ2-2	CASRGEGELFF	TGTGCCAGCAGGGGCGAAGGGGAGCTGTTTTTT
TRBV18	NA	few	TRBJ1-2	CASSPTLRDTLPINYGYTF	TGTGCCAGCTCACCAACTCTCCGGGACACGCTCCCGATTAACTATGGCTACACCTTC
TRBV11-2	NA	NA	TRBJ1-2	CASSLEGSTNYGYTF	TGTGCCAGCAGCTTAGAGGGCAGCACTAACTATGGCTACACCTTC
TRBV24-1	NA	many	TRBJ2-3	CATGTGSLKKDTQYF	TGTGCCACGGGGACGGGATCCCTGAAGAAAGATACGCAGTATTTT
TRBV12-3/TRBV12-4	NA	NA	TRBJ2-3	CASSLRVTDTQYF	TGTGCCAGCAGTTTAAGGGTCACAGATACGCAGTATTTT
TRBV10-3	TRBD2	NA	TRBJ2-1	CAIRRGDPSEQFF	TGTGCCATCAGGCGGGGGGACCCCAGTGAGCAGTTCTTC
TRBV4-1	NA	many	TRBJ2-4	CASSQGSQGPRAKNIQYF	TGCGCCAGCAGCCAGGGGTCACAGGGTCCACGGGCCAAAAACATTCAGTACTTC
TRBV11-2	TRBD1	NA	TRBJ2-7	CASSLLGQGGYEQYF	TGTGCCAGCAGCTTACTAGGACAGGGAGGCTACGAGCAGTACTTC
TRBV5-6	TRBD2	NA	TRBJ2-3	CASSSRSGGSTDTQYF	TGTGCCAGCAGCTCCCGCAGCGGGGGGAGCACAGATACGCAGTATTTT
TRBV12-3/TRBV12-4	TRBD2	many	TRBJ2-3	CASSWTSGASYTQYF	TGTGCCAGCAGTTGGACTAGCGGGGCCTCCTATACGCAGTATTTT
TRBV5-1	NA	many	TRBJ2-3	CASSLGGTDTQYF	TGTGCCAGCAGCTTAGGGGGCACAGATACGCAGTATTTT
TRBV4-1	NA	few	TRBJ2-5	CASSHSGRQETQYF	TGCGCCAGCAGCCATTCCGGCCGCCAAGAGACCCAGTACTTC
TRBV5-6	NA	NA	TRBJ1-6	CASREGGSYNSPLHF	TGTGCCAGCAGGGAGGGAGGCTCCTATAATTCACCCCTCCACTTT
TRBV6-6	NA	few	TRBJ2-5	CASSLQGKETQYF	TGTGCCAGCAGTTTACAGGGTAAAGAGACCCAGTACTTC
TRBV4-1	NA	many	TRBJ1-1	CASSQPSQNTEAFF	TGCGCCAGCAGCCAGCCTTCCCAGAACACTGAAGCTTTCTTT
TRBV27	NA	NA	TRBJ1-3	CASSLRGTFSGNTIYF	TGTGCCAGCAGTTTGAGGGGCACTTTCTCTGGAAACACCATATATTTT